The following is a T cell receptor beta chain sequence with its context. The data derive from a study of shared T cell receptors in the human thymus. Assay: immunoSEQ multiplex PCR; the TCRdb copy retains only in-frame clones and omits some. The sample has over 650,000 clones; about 89% are singletons. The CDR3 consists of 15 residues. CDR1 and CDR2 (germline): SGDLS, YYNGEE. The V and J ends lost 4 bases and 2 bases respectively, with 16 bases between them. The same specimen was also included in a second study, on human thymus T cells. Turning to that study: Related research reported highly overlapping thymic repertoires among unrelated individuals.

Sequencing was performed on thymocytes. This receptor was obtained from a boy less than two years old with a congenital heart defect. This chain uses TRBV9 with TRBJ2-7, with a possible D match to TRBD2 (5 bases). The CDR3 loop is CASSRDAYTAYEQYF. CDR3 sequence (DNA): TGTGCCAGCAGCCGGGATGCCTATACCGCCTACGAGCAGTACTTC. Together with reference TRBV9 and TRBJ2-7, the CDR3 gives the full variable domain: DSGVTQTPKHLITATGQRVTLRCSPRSGDLSVYWYQQSLDQGLQFLIQYYNGEERAKGNILERFSAQQFPDLHSELNLSSLELGDSALYFCASSRDAYTAYEQYFGPGTRLTVT.